This record concerns one TCR beta chain sequence. What it binds is not known. The CDR3 is 14 residues long. Trimming shortened V by 10 bases and J by 0 bases, and 15 bases separated the two germline ends. From germline, CDR1 is MNHEY and CDR2 SVGEGT. Libraries of TCR beta came from quantitative 5'-RACE with molecular barcodes. Using its own MiXCR run on the 5' RACE reads, TCRdb lists one record per CDR3 protein. The sample carries about 240,000 distinct CDR3 sequences, approximately 9% recorded once. These data come from a study of CD8 T cells in ankylosing spondylitis. Study conclusions and caveats: Disease-associated clones were reportedly significantly overrepresented in matched ankylosing spondylitis synovial fluid. Several highly homologous variants formed a TCR beta motif that appeared characteristic of ankylosing spondylitis blood. Past research had described some motif variants in reactive arthritis synovial fluid and blood.

The receptor's source is a male donor with ankylosing spondylitis or in good health (not recorded which). The chain is built from TRBV6-2 or TRBV6-3 and TRBJ1-2, with a weak D call TRBD1 (6 bases). Sequencing was carried out using blood, either unsorted or a sorted T cell fraction (not recorded which). The CDR3 sequence: CATVPDRTNYGYTF. The CDR3 DNA follows: TGTGCCACGGTTCCGGACAGAACTAACTATGGCTACACCTTC.